The 23 T cell receptor beta chains reported below all come from one sample, sequenced in a study of cytomegalovirus exposure and HLA in healthy donors. PCR used 60 Vbeta primers and 13 Jbeta primers. Assay used: immunoSEQ multiplex PCR; TCRdb lists only in-frame clones, some missing. Of 100,000 or so clones in the sample, 60% to 85% are singletons; the top ten hold 1% to 1.5%. The sequencing sample was made of PBMCs. All receptors come from a man aged 40-50 years in good health and CMV-seronegative.

The chain has TRBV18 and TRBJ1-5; D call uncertain. This CDR3 spans 12 amino acids. Trimming removed 0 bases at V and 5 bases at J, with 2 bases between. Germline CDR1 KGHSH, CDR2 LQKENI. CDR3 residues: CASSPPDQPQHF. The CDR3 bases are TGTGCCAGCTCACCACCCGATCAGCCCCAGCATTTT. The whole variable domain, filled in from reference TRBV18 and TRBJ1-5, reads NAGVMQNPRHLVRRRGQEARLRCSPMKGHSHVYWYRQLPEEGLKFMVYLQKENIIDESGMPKERFSAEFPKEGPSILRIQQVVRGDSAAYFCASSPPDQPQHFGDGTRLSIL.

The chain couples TRBV5-1 to TRBJ2-7; 13 bases are a match to TRBD2. This CDR3 comprises 19 residues. V shed 0 bases, J shed 2 bases, and the junction held 11 bases outside the gene matches. Germline CDR1 SGHRS, CDR2 YFSETQ. As DNA, the CDR3 is TGCGCCAGCAGCTTGGTCTCTGGGACTAGCGGGATCGGGGCCTACGAGCAGTACTTC. This translates into CASSLVSGTSGIGAYEQYF.

The CDR3 here is CAWSSGGADTQYF. The CDR3 DNA is TGTGCCTGGAGTTCAGGGGGCGCAGATACGCAGTATTTT. The J gene is TRBJ2-3, the V gene TRBV30, with 8 bases matching TRBD1. J lost 4 bases, V lost 2 bases, and 2 bases had no gene match. Germline V gives CDR1 GTSNPN, CDR2 SVGIG (reference sequence). The CDR3 totals 13 residues. Using reference TRBV30 and TRBJ2-3 for the parts outside the CDR3, the full variable domain is SQTIHQWPATLVQPVGSPLSLECTVEGTSNPNLYWYRQAAGRGLQLLFYSVGIGQISSEVPQNLSASRPQDRQFILSSKKLLLSDSGFYLCAWSSGGADTQYFGPGTRLTVL.

This clone was seen just once. The chain is built from TRBV9 and TRBJ2-5; 8 bases match TRBD1. The CDR3 is 16 amino acids. Germline loops: CDR1 SGDLS, CDR2 YYNGEE. J lost 5 bases, V lost 0 bases, and 9 bases had no gene match. CDR3 amino acids: CASSVEYQGALETQYF. The DNA for the CDR3 is TGTGCCAGCAGCGTAGAGTACCAGGGGGCTTTGGAGACCCAGTACTTC. The entire variable domain, with the rest obtained from reference TRBV9 and TRBJ2-5, is as follows: DSGVTQTPKHLITATGQRVTLRCSPRSGDLSVYWYQQSLDQGLQFLIQYYNGEERAKGNILERFSAQQFPDLHSELNLSSLELGDSALYFCASSVEYQGALETQYFGPGTRLLVL.

The V call is TRBV2, the J call TRBJ2-1, with 8 bases aligning to TRBD2. The ends lost 11 bases at V and 7 bases at J; junction bases unmatched: 10. In germline, CDR1 is SNHLY, CDR2 FYNNEI. The CDR3 runs 13 residues. CDR3 sequence: CALAGFGLNEQFF. The CDR3 region has the DNA TGTGCCTTAGCGGGATTCGGATTAAATGAGCAGTTCTTC. The entire variable domain, with the rest obtained from reference TRBV2 and TRBJ2-1, is as follows: EPEVTQTPSHQVTQMGQEVILRCVPISNHLYFYWYRQILGQKVEFLVSFYNNEISEKSEIFDDQFSVERPDGSNFTLKIRSTKLEDSAMYFCALAGFGLNEQFFGPGTRLTVL.

The chain is built from TRBV4-3 and TRBJ1-4; the match to TRBD1 covers 9 bases. The CDR3 totals 16 residues. The V segment lost 6 bases and the J segment 4 bases; nucleotides outside the gene matches: 9. Germline values: CDR1 LGHNA, CDR2 YSLEER. CDR3 protein: CASRTGGTGFNEKLFF. DNA for the CDR3: TGCGCCAGCAGAACGGGGGGGACAGGGTTTAATGAAAAACTGTTTTTT.

CDR3 amino acids: CASRRGARETQYF. The CDR3 DNA follows: TGTGCCAGCAGACGGGGGGCCAGGGAGACCCAGTACTTC. This sequence joins TRBV2 and TRBJ2-5; weak D call: TRBD2 (7 bases). The V gene's germline CDR1 is SNHLY and CDR2 FYNNEI. V was cut by 6 bases and J by 5 bases, with 13 bases left in between. The CDR3 sequence is 13 residues long.

This clone was counted a single time. The chain couples TRBV4-2 to TRBJ2-3; possibly TRBD2 for D (6 bases). The CDR3 has 16 residues. The germline V gene encodes CDR1 LGHNA and CDR2 YNFKEQ. Trimming stripped 1 base from V and 2 bases from J, with 13 bases between. The chain's CDR3 is CASSQGLADLTDTQYF. DNA of the CDR3: TGTGCCAGCAGCCAAGGGTTAGCGGATCTCACAGATACGCAGTATTTT.

This rearrangement joins TRBV7-3 to TRBJ2-1, with D possibly TRBD1 on 5 matching bases. V lost 4 bases and J 10 bases, leaving 11 bases between the germline ends. The germline V gene encodes CDR1 SGHTA and CDR2 FQGTGA. CDR3 length: 12 residues. The CDR3 sequence: CASSSSGQEQFF. DNA for the CDR3: TGTGCCAGCAGCTCGTCAGGGCAGGAGCAGTTCTTC.

A few counts support this clone. As DNA, the CDR3 is TGTGCCAGTAGTGATCAGCCCCGGGTCGGACAGCCCCAGCATTTT. Translated, it gives CASSDQPRVGQPQHF. V usage is TRBV19 and J usage is TRBJ1-5; no clear D. The V gene lost 5 bases and the J gene lost 7 bases, with 18 bases spanning the gap. The germline V gene encodes CDR1 LNHDA and CDR2 SQIVND (reference sequence). CDR3 size: 15 residues.

The chain is built from TRBV5-1 and TRBJ1-2, with TRBD1 identical over 12 bases. This CDR3 spans 16 amino acids. The V gene end was trimmed by 4 bases and the J gene end by 8 bases; junction bases not matched to a gene: 12. CDR1 is SGHRS, CDR2 YFSETQ, per germline. CDR3 bases: TGCGCCAGCAGCGGGGCCGGGACAGGGGGCGCGGGCGGCTACACCTTC. Its protein is CASSGAGTGGAGGYTF.

For this clone: Germline and junction disagree at one end, which may indicate a read error. The gene calls are TRBV7-9 and TRBJ1-1; possible D gene TRBD1, 6 bases. This CDR3 contains 17 residues. Germline CDR1 SEHNR, CDR2 FQNEAQ (reference sequence). The CDR3 protein is CSSSLEGWGQTNTEAFF. In nucleotides, the CDR3 is TGTTCCAGCAGCCTAGAGGGGTGGGGGCAGACGAACACTGAAGCTTTCTTT.

The chain has TRBV12-5 and TRBJ2-1; 10 bases match TRBD1. Trimming cost V 1 base and J 7 bases; bases outside gene matches: 4. Germline assignment: CDR1 LGHNT and CDR2 FRNRAP. The CDR3 is 15 residues long. CDR3 sequence reads: CASGLAGTGANEQFF. DNA of the CDR3: TGTGCTAGTGGTTTGGCGGGGACAGGGGCGAATGAGCAGTTCTTC. The whole variable domain, remainder taken from reference TRBV12-5 and TRBJ2-1, is DARVTQTPRHKVTEMGQEVTMRCQPILGHNTVFWYRQTMMQGLELLAYFRNRAPLDDSGMPKDRFSAEMPDATLATLKIQPSEPRDSAVYFCASGLAGTGANEQFFGPGTRLTVL.

This rearrangement joins TRBV11-2 to TRBJ1-1, with D perhaps matching TRBD1 (6 bases). Per germline, CDR1 SGHAT and CDR2 FQNNGV. The CDR3 totals 14 residues. Trimming stripped 4 bases from V and 0 bases from J, with 9 bases between. The CDR3 reads CASSSGEMNTEAFF. The CDR3 nucleotides are TGTGCCAGCAGCTCAGGGGAAATGAACACTGAAGCTTTCTTT.

The chain uses TRBV6-1 and TRBJ1-1; 7 bases agree with TRBD1. Germline CDR1 MNHNS, CDR2 SASEGT. Germline trimming cut 8 bases from V and 0 bases from J; bases unmatched to any gene: 3. The CDR3 runs 13 residues. CDR3 sequence reads: CASGGQLNTEAFF. CDR3 DNA sequence: TGTGCCAGCGGGGGACAGCTGAACACTGAAGCTTTCTTT.

This rearrangement joins TRBV30 to TRBJ2-5; a weak D match, TRBD2 (5 bases). CDR1 is GTSNPN, CDR2 SVGIG, per germline (reference sequence). This CDR3 is built from 13 residues. The V end lost 7 bases, the J end lost 5 bases, and 17 bases lay between the germline ends. For the CDR3, the DNA is TGTGCCTTCTCGAGGGCAGTACGGGAGACCCAGTACTTC. Translating it yields CAFSRAVRETQYF.

This clone appeared a single time. V usage is TRBV19 and J usage is TRBJ2-1; TRBD2 agrees at 11 bases. The CDR3 totals 15 residues. From germline, CDR1 is LNHDA and CDR2 SQIVND (reference sequence). V was pared by 6 bases and J by 4 bases, with 5 bases of the junction left unmatched. DNA for the CDR3: TGTGCCAGTAGGCGGACTAGCGGGCCTTACAATGAGCAGTTCTTC. The encoded protein is CASRRTSGPYNEQFF. Supplemented by reference TRBV19 and TRBJ2-1, the full variable domain reads DGGITQSPKYLFRKEGQNVTLSCEQNLNHDAMYWYRQDPGQGLRLIYYSQIVNDFQKGDIAEGYSVSREKKESFPLTVTSAQKNPTAFYLCASRRTSGPYNEQFFGPGTRLTVL.

The genes are TRBV11-3 and TRBJ2-5, with D possibly TRBD2 on 6 matching bases. Looked up from germline, CDR1 is SGHNT and CDR2 is YENEEA. Between the trimmed V and J ends, which lost 1 base and 5 bases, there was a span of 11 bases. The CDR3 has 14 amino acids. This CDR3 reads CASSLVGGAETQYF. As DNA, the CDR3 is TGTGCCAGCAGCTTAGTCGGCGGGGCTGAGACCCAGTACTTC.

Written as DNA, the CDR3 is TGTGCCAGCAGCTACAAAAGGGGGGGGAGCTCCTACGAGCAGTACTTC. This sequence encodes CASSYKRGGSSYEQYF. This chain joins TRBV7-8 and TRBJ2-5, with D maybe TRBD2 (7 bases). TRBJ2-7 explains the end of the DNA better; the J call may be wrong. Germline V lookup: CDR1 SGHVS, CDR2 FQNEAQ. The CDR3 covers 16 residues.

There are a few counts of this clone. This chain connects TRBV5-4 to TRBJ2-7, with TRBD1 identical over 7 bases. Trimming removed 1 base from V and 3 bases from J; junction bases left unmatched: 4. The CDR3 runs 14 residues. The germline V gene encodes CDR1 SGHNT and CDR2 YYREEE (reference sequence). The DNA of the CDR3 is TGTGCCAGCAGCTTGCCGGGACAGTTCTACGAGCAGTACTTC. Its translation is CASSLPGQFYEQYF.

This clone was counted a few times. The rearrangement joins TRBV19 to TRBJ1-1, with a tentative D call TRBD1 (6 bases). V was clipped by 7 bases and J by 5 bases, with 14 bases between them. CDR1 and CDR2 from the germline V gene are LNHDA and SQIVND (reference sequence). This CDR3 has 13 amino acids. For the CDR3, the DNA is TGTGCCAGTATGAGGGGGGGTTTAACTGAAGCTTTCTTT. Its protein is CASMRGGLTEAFF.

The chain joins TRBV4-1 to TRBJ2-1; D remains ambiguous. The V gene's germline CDR1 is MGHRA and CDR2 YSYEKL. The CDR3 loop spans 13 amino acids. V lost 1 base and J lost 4, with 5 bases in between. As DNA, the CDR3 is TGCGCCAGCAGCCAAGTCATTTACAATGAGCAGTTCTTC. Its translation is CASSQVIYNEQFF.

This chain links TRBV10-1 with TRBJ2-1, with D possibly being TRBD2 (5 bases). The CDR3 is 14 residues long. Germline V gives CDR1 WNHNN, CDR2 SYGVQD (reference sequence). Trimming removed 7 bases at V and 5 bases at J, with 15 bases between. The DNA of the CDR3 is TGCGCCAGCACCGCGGGCACACAGAACAATGAGCAGTTCTTC. Translated: CASTAGTQNNEQFF.